What follows is one TCR beta chain and its context. As yet, its antigen is unknown. Germline CDR1 is SGHRS and CDR2 is YFSETQ. The CDR3 is 13 amino acids. Unmatched junction bases numbered 6, after V lost 5 bases and J lost 6 bases. These data originate in a study of cytomegalovirus exposure and HLA in healthy donors. Turning to the study itself: The Caucasian-associated ancestry cluster held under 90% of 398 genotyped donors. Findings of the study overall: The authors later linked a missense DCLRE1C variant to TCR beta V- and J-gene trimming. Prior analysis indicated that the majority of TCR beta V segments exhibited productivity approximately 87% or approximately 30% of the time.

The PCR contained 60 Vbeta and 13 Jbeta primers. Authors' data handling: In a later analysis, 75 million to 95 million unique TCR beta chains included roughly 11 million shared by two or more donors. The method was immunoSEQ multiplex PCR; TCRdb's version includes in-frame clones alone and lacks a portion of them. Clonal size and the V and J genes are those of that table, whereas D and trimming came from the DNA. This sample's table has around 50,000 clones. This TCR derives from a woman in her thirties in good health and CMV-seropositive. The sample comprised PBMCs. V usage is TRBV5-1 and J usage is TRBJ1-2; 8 bases align to TRBD1. The CDR3: CASSTGQGDGYTF. The DNA for the CDR3 is TGCGCCAGCAGTACCGGACAGGGAGATGGCTACACCTTC. Full variable domain (missing parts from reference TRBV5-1 and TRBJ1-2): KAGVTQTPRYLIKTRGQQVTLSCSPISGHRSVSWYQQTPGQGLQFLFEYFSETQRNKGNFPGRFSGRQFSNSRSEMNVSTLELGDSALYLCASSTGQGDGYTFGSGTRLTVV.